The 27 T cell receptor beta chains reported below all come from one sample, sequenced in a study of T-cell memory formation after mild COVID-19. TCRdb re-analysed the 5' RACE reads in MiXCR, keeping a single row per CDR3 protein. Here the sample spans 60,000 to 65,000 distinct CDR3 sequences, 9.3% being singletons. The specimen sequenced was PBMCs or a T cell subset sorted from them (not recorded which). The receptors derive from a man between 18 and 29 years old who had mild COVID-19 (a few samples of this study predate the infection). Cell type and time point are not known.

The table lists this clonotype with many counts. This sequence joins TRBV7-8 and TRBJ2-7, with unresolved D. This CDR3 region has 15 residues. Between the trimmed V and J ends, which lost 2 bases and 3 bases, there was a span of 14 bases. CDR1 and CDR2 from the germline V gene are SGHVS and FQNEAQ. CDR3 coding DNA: TGTGCCAGCAGCTTACCGCCCACCGGAATCTACGAGCAGTACTTC. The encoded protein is CASSLPPTGIYEQYF.

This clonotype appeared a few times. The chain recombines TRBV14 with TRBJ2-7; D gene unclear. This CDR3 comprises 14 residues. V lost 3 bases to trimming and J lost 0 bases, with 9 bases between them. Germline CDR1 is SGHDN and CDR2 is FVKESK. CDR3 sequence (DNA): TGTGCCAGCAGCCAGGAAGAGAGCTCCTACGAGCAGTACGTC. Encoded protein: CASSQEESSYEQYV.

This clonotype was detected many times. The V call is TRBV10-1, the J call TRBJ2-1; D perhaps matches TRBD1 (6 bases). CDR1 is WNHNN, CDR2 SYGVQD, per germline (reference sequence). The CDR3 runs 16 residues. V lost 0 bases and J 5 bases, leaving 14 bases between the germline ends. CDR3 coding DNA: TGCGCCAGCAGTGAGTCATACAGGGTGGGGGACAATGAGCAGTTCTTC. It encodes CASSESYRVGDNEQFF.

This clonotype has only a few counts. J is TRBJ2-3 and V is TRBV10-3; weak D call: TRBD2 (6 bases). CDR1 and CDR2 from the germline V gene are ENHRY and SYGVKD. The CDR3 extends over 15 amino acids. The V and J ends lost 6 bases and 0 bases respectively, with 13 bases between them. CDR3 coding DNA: TGTGCCATCAGAGGGACTGCAAGGAGCACAGATACGCAGTATTTT. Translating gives CAIRGTARSTDTQYF.

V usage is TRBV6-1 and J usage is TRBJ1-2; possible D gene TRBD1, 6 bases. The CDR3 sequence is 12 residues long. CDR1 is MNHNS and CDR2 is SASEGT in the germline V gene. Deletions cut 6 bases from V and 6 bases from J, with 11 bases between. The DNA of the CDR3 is TGTGCCAGCAGAGAGGGGGGACATGGCTACACCTTC. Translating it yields CASREGGHGYTF.

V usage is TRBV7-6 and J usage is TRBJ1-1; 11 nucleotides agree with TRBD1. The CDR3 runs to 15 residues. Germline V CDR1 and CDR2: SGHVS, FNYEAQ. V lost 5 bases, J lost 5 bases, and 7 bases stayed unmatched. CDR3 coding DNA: TGTGCCAGCAGCGCGATCCGGGACAGGGGGACTGAAGCTTTCTTT. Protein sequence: CASSAIRDRGTEAFF.

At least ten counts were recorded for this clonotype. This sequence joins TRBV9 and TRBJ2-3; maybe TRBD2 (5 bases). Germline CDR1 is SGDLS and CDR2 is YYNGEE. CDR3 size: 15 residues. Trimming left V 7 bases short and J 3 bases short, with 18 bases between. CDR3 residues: CASSSSGSATDTQYF. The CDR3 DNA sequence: TGTGCCAGCTCCTCCTCGGGTAGCGCGACAGATACGCAGTATTTT.

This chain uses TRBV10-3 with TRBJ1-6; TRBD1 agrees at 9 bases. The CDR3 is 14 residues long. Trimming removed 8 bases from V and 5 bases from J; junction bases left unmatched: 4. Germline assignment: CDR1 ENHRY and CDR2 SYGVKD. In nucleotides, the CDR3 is TGTGCCATCCGGGACAGGGCACATAATTCACCCCTCCACTTT. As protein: CAIRDRAHNSPLHF.

CDR3 coding DNA: TGTGCCAGCAGCTCTACGGGTTTCACTGAAGCTTTCTTT. Encoded protein: CASSSTGFTEAFF. The chain carries TRBV7-2 and TRBJ1-1; D remains unclear. The germline V gene has CDR1 SGHTA and CDR2 FQGNSA. The V end lost 4 bases, the J end lost 4 bases, and 10 bases lay between the germline ends. The CDR3 totals 13 residues.

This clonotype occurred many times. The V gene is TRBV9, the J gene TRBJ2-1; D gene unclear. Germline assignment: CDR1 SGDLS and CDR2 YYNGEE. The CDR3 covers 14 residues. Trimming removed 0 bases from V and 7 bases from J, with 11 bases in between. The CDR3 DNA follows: TGTGCCAGCAGCGTAGACCTCCCAGGTAATGAGCAGTTCTTC. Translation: CASSVDLPGNEQFF.

The CDR3 region is CASSLEWHTEAFF. CDR3 coding DNA: TGTGCCAGCAGCTTGGAGTGGCACACTGAAGCTTTCTTT. This sequence joins TRBV5-5 and TRBJ1-1; unclear D gene. CDR1 SGHKS and CDR2 YYEKEE come from the germline V gene (reference sequence). The V end lost 0 bases, the J end lost 3 bases, and 6 bases lay between the germline ends. The CDR3 has 13 residues.

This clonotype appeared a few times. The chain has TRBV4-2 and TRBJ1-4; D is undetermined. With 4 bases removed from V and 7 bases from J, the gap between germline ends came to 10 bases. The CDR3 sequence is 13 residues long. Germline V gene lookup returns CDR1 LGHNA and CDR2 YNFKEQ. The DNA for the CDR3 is TGTGCCAGCAGCCTAAATACGGGTGAAAAACTGTTTTTT. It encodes CASSLNTGEKLFF.

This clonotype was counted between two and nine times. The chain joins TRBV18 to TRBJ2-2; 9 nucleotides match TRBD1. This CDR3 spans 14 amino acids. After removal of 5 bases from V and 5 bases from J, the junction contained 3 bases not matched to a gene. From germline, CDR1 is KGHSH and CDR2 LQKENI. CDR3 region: CASSTGTGTGELFF. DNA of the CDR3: TGTGCCAGCTCAACCGGGACAGGGACCGGGGAGCTGTTTTTT. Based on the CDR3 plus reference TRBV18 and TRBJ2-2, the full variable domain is NAGVMQNPRHLVRRRGQEARLRCSPMKGHSHVYWYRQLPEEGLKFMVYLQKENIIDESGMPKERFSAEFPKEGPSILRIQQVVRGDSAAYFCASSTGTGTGELFFGEGSRLTVL.

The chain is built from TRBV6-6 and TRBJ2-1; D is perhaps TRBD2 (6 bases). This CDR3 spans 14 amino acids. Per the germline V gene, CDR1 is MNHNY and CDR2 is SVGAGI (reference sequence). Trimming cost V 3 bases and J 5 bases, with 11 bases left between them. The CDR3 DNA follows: TGTGCCAGCAGTTATGGTGCTAGCGACAATGAGCAGTTCTTC. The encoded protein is CASSYGASDNEQFF.

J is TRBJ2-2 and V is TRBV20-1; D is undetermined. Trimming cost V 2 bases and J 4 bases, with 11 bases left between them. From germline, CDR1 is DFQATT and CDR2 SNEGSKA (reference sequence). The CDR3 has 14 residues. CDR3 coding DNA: TGCAGTGCTAGAAGCCCAGTTGGCACCGGGGAGCTGTTTTTT. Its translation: CSARSPVGTGELFF.

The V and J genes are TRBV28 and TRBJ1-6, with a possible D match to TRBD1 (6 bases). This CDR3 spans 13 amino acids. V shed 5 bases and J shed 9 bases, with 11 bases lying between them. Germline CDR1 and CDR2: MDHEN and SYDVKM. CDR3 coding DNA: TGTGCCAGCAGTACAGGGCTAACTTCACCCCTCCACTTT. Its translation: CASSTGLTSPLHF.

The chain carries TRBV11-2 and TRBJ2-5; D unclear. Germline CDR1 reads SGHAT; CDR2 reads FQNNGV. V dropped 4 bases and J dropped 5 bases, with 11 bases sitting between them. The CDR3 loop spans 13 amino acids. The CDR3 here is CASSSQPVETQYF. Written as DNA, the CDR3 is TGTGCCAGCAGCTCACAGCCGGTGGAGACCCAGTACTTC.

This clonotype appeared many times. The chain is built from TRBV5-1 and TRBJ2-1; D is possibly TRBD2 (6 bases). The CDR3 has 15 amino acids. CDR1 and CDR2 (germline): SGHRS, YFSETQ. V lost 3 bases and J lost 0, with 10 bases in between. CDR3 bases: TGCGCCAGCAGCTCCGGGACTTACTCCTACAATGAGCAGTTCTTC. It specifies CASSSGTYSYNEQFF. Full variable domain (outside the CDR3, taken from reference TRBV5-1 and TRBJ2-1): KAGVTQTPRYLIKTRGQQVTLSCSPISGHRSVSWYQQTPGQGLQFLFEYFSETQRNKGNFPGRFSGRQFSNSRSEMNVSTLELGDSALYLCASSSGTYSYNEQFFGPGTRLTVL.

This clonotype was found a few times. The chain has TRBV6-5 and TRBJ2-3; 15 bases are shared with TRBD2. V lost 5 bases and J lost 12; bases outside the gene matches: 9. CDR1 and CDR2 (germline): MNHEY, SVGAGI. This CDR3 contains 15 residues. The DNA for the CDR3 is TGTGCCAGCAGTCCTCGGACTAGCGGGGGGGGAAATCAGTATTTT. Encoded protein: CASSPRTSGGGNQYF.

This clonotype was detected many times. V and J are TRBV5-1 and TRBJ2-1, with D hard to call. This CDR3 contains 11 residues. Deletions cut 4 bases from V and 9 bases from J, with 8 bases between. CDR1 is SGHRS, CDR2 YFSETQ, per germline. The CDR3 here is CASSRLVEQFF. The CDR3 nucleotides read TGCGCCAGCAGCCGATTAGTTGAGCAGTTCTTC.

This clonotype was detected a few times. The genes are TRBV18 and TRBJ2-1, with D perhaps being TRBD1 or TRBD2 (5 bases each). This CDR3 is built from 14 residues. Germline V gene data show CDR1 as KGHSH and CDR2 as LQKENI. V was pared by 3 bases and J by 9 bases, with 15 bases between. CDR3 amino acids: CASSPTGSGPEQFF. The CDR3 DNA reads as TGTGCCAGCTCACCTACGGGCTCGGGGCCTGAGCAGTTCTTC.

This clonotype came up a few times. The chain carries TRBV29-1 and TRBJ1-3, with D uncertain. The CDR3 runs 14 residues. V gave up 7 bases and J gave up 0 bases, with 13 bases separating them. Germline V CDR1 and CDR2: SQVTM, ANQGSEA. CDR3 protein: CSALDPNSGNTIYF. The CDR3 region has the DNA TGCAGCGCCTTGGACCCTAACTCTGGAAACACCATATATTTT. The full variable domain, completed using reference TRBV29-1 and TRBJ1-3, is SAVISQKPSRDICQRGTSLTIQCQVDSQVTMMFWYRQQPGQSLTLIATANQGSEATYESGFVIDKFPISRPNLTFSTLTVSNMSPEDSSIYLCSALDPNSGNTIYFGEGSWLTVV.

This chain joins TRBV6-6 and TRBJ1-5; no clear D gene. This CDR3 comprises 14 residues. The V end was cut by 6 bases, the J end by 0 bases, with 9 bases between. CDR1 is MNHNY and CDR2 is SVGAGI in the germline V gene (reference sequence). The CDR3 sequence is CASSRSVSNQPQHF. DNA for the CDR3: TGTGCCAGCAGCCGATCGGTTAGCAATCAGCCCCAGCATTTT.

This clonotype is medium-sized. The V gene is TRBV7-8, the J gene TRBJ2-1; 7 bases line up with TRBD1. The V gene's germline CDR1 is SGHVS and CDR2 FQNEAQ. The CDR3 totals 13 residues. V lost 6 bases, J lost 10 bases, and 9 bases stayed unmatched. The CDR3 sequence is CASSVLRGQEQFF. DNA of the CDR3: TGTGCCAGCAGTGTGCTCAGGGGACAGGAGCAGTTCTTC.

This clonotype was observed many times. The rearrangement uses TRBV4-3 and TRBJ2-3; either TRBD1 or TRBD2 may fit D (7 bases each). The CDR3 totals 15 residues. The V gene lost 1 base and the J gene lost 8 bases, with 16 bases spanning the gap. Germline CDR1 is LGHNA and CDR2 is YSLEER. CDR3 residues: CASSQGGGGDGTQYF. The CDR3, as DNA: TGCGCCAGCAGCCAAGGGGGAGGGGGCGACGGTACGCAGTATTTT.

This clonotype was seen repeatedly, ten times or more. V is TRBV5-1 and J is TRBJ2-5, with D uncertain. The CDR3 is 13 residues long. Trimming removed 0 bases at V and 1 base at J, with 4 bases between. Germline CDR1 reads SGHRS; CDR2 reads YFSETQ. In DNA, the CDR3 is TGCGCCAGCAGCTTGGAACGCCAAGAGACCCAGTACTTC. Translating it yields CASSLERQETQYF.

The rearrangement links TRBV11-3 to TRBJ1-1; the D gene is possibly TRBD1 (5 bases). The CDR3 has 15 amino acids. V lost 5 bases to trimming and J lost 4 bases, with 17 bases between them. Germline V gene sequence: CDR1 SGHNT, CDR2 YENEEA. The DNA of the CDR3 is TGTGCCAGCAGCCCGGGCGCAGGGTTACCCACTGAAGCTTTCTTT. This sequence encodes CASSPGAGLPTEAFF. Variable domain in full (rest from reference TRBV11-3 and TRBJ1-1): EAGVVQSPRYKIIEKKQPVAFWCNPISGHNTLYWYLQNLGQGPELLIRYENEEAVDDSQLPKDRFSAERLKGVDSTLKIQPAELGDSAVYLCASSPGAGLPTEAFFGQGTRLTVV.